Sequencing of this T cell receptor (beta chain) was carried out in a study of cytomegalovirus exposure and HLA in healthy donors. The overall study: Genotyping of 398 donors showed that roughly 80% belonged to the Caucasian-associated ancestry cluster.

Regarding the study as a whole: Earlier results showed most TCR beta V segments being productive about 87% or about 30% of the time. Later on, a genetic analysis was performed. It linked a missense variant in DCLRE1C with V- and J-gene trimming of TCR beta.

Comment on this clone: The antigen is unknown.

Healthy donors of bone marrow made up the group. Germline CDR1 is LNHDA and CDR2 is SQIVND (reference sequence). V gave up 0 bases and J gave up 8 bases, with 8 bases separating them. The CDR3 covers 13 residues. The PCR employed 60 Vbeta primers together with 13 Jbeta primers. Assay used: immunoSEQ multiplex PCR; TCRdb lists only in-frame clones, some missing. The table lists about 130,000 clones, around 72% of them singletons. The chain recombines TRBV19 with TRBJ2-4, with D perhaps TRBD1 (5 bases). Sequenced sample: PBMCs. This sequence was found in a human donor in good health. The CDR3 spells CASSIDRADIQYF. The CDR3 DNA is TGTGCCAGTAGTATAGACAGGGCTGACATTCAGTACTTC.